The 16 T cell receptor beta chains reported below all come from one sample, sequenced in a study of T cells in localized non-small cell lung cancer. Measured with immunoSEQ multiplex PCR; TCRdb has only the in-frame clones, and not every one. The table lists 2,000 or so clones, around two fifths of them singletons. The starting material was lung tumor tissue, obtained before any cancer treatment. The source is a female donor at least 60 years old with stage I lung adenocarcinoma.

V gene TRBV25-1 combines with J gene TRBJ1-6; tentatively, D is TRBD1 (5 bases). Trimming cost V 3 bases and J 7 bases, with 16 bases left between them. CDR1 MGHDK and CDR2 SYGVNS come from the germline V gene. CDR3 length: 16 residues. The CDR3 DNA reads as TGTGCCAGCAGTGAGTGGGTTGGGGCCTGGAATTCACCCCTCCACTTT. This sequence encodes CASSEWVGAWNSPLHF.

This clone has just a few counts. The V gene is TRBV11-3, the J gene TRBJ1-6, with a possible D match to TRBD1 (6 bases). Per the germline V gene, CDR1 is SGHNT and CDR2 is YENEEA. This CDR3 comprises 15 residues. Between the trimmed V and J ends, which lost 5 bases and 8 bases, there was a span of 16 bases. The CDR3 coding sequence is TGTGCCAGCAGCGCCTTCACAGGGACGGATTCACCCCTCCACTTT. It translates to CASSAFTGTDSPLHF.

The chain employs TRBV6-8 and TRBJ1-6, with 8 positions matching TRBD1. Germline CDR1 and CDR2: MNHGY and SAAAGT. CDR3 length: 15 residues. V gave up 5 bases and J gave up 5 bases; unmatched junction bases: 5. In nucleotides, the CDR3 is TGTGCCAGCAGTGCAGGACAGGGTCATAATTCACCCCTCCACTTT. This gives the protein CASSAGQGHNSPLHF.

In DNA, the CDR3 is TGTGCCAGCTCACTAGGGGTTACGAGCACAGATACGCAGTATTTT. It codes for CASSLGVTSTDTQYF. The rearrangement joins TRBV18 to TRBJ2-3, with a tentative D call TRBD1 (5 bases). Germline values: CDR1 KGHSH, CDR2 LQKENI. The V and J ends lost 4 bases and 0 bases respectively, with 11 bases between them. There are 15 residues in the CDR3.

The count of this clone is one. J is TRBJ1-6 and V is TRBV19; D may be TRBD1 (5 bases). CDR1 is LNHDA and CDR2 is SQIVND in the germline V gene (reference sequence). Deletions cut 5 bases from V and 8 bases from J, with 16 bases between. This CDR3 comprises 15 residues. The CDR3 sequence: CASSAGAGRDSPLHF. Written as DNA, the CDR3 is TGTGCCAGTAGTGCCGGGGCCGGGCGGGATTCACCCCTCCACTTT.

This clone ranks as medium-sized. The chain combines TRBV9 with TRBJ2-2; D gene uncertain. The germline V and J ends were trimmed by 0 bases and 6 bases, with 12 bases remaining between them. The germline V gene has CDR1 SGDLS and CDR2 YYNGEE. The CDR3 totals 15 residues. As DNA, the CDR3 is TGTGCCAGCAGCGTAGAACCGGGTGGGGCCGGGGAGCTGTTTTTT. Protein sequence: CASSVEPGGAGELFF.

V usage is TRBV9 and J usage is TRBJ2-3; D may be TRBD2 (5 bases). Looked up from germline, CDR1 is SGDLS and CDR2 is YYNGEE. This CDR3 has 16 residues. Trimming removed 4 bases at V and 2 bases at J, with 17 bases between. The CDR3 sequence: CASSTRGRGNTDTQYF. The CDR3 coding sequence is TGTGCCAGCAGCACCCGCGGACGGGGAAACACAGATACGCAGTATTTT.

This chain uses TRBV14 with TRBJ2-7; D gene ambiguous. Looked up from germline, CDR1 is SGHDN and CDR2 is FVKESK. The CDR3 has 11 amino acids. Trimming took off 5 bases at V and 3 bases at J, with 5 bases between the two ends. This chain's CDR3 is CASSSLYEQYF. The CDR3 DNA sequence: TGTGCCAGCAGCTCACTCTACGAGCAGTACTTC.

By sample fraction, this clone is large. The rearrangement uses TRBV19 and TRBJ1-3, with D uncertain. CDR1 and CDR2 (germline): LNHDA, SQIVND (reference sequence). The CDR3 extends over 16 amino acids. V was shortened by 0 bases and J by 0 bases, with 9 bases between the two germline ends. CDR3 region: CASSIDHSSSGNTIYF. The CDR3, as DNA: TGTGCCAGTAGTATAGATCACAGTTCCTCTGGAAACACCATATATTTT.

This clone occurred a few times. At one of its ends the junction is not consistent with the germline gene, which may arise from a read error. The chain combines TRBV6-1 with TRBJ2-5, with TRBD2 matching over 7 bases. Germline V gene data show CDR1 as MNHNS and CDR2 as SASEGT. The CDR3 has 14 residues. For the CDR3, the DNA is TGTGCCATCAGTGAAGTGGGACTAAGGAGGACCCAGTACTTC. Translated: CAISEVGLRRTQYF.

This clone was counted once. The chain carries TRBV19 and TRBJ1-4; D perhaps matches TRBD1 (5 bases). V was shortened by 7 bases and J by 0 bases, with 15 bases between the two germline ends. This CDR3 has 16 residues. Per the germline V gene, CDR1 is LNHDA and CDR2 is SQIVND (reference sequence). The CDR3 DNA is TGTGCCAGTACAGACAAGGGGCCCGCAACTAATGAAAAACTGTTTTTT. Translating it yields CASTDKGPATNEKLFF. Variable domain in full (rest from reference TRBV19 and TRBJ1-4): DGGITQSPKYLFRKEGQNVTLSCEQNLNHDAMYWYRQDPGQGLRLIYYSQIVNDFQKGDIAEGYSVSREKKESFPLTVTSAQKNPTAFYLCASTDKGPATNEKLFFGSGTQLSVL.

V usage is TRBV19 and J usage is TRBJ1-5; TRBD1 agrees at 8 bases. Trimming took 4 bases from V and 4 from J; bases not matched to a gene: 6. CDR3 length equals 15 residues. The germline V gene has CDR1 LNHDA and CDR2 SQIVND (reference sequence). CDR3: CASSKMTGVNQPQHF. The CDR3 region has the DNA TGTGCCAGTAGTAAAATGACAGGGGTAAATCAGCCCCAGCATTTT.

By its share, this clone is medium-sized. Some base is ambiguous or went unread, and X replaces its residue. This chain uses TRBV11-3 with TRBJ2-7; tentative D call: TRBD2 (6 bases). Trimming cost V 3 bases and J 8 bases, with 23 bases left between them. Germline CDR1 is SGHNT and CDR2 is YENEEA. This CDR3 is built from 16 residues. CDR3 sequence reads: CASSLFMGTLGYXQYF. The CDR3 DNA sequence: TGTGCCAGCAGCTTGTTTATGGGGACTTTAGGTTACRAGCAGTACTTC.

This clone qualifies as medium-sized. The chain carries TRBV6-8 and TRBJ1-6, with TRBD1 identical over 9 bases. Trimming took 6 bases from V and 10 from J; bases not matched to a gene: 7. The CDR3 extends over 14 amino acids. Germline V CDR1 and CDR2: MNHGY, SAAAGT. The CDR3 sequence is CASSRGQGGSPLHF. CDR3 coding DNA: TGTGCCAGCAGCCGGGGACAGGGTGGATCACCCCTCCACTTT.

The chain joins TRBV19 to TRBJ2-5; 9 nucleotides align to TRBD1. The trim removed 4 bases at V and 5 bases at J, leaving 8 bases unmatched. Germline CDR1 and CDR2: LNHDA and SQIVND (reference sequence). The CDR3 is made up of 15 amino acids. The CDR3 sequence: CASSTRTGERETQYF. For the CDR3, the DNA is TGTGCCAGTAGTACTAGGACAGGGGAAAGGGAGACCCAGTACTTC.

This clone was seen a few times. The rearrangement uses TRBV11-3 and TRBJ1-1; 7 bases agree with TRBD1. This CDR3 comprises 16 residues. CDR1 is SGHNT, CDR2 YENEEA, per germline. With 5 bases clipped from V and 0 bases from J, the junction kept 9 bases outside the gene matches. The CDR3 sequence: CASSNLGDRMNTEAFF. Here the CDR3 DNA reads TGTGCCAGCAGCAATTTGGGGGACAGAATGAACACTGAAGCTTTCTTT.